Below, one TCR beta chain is given with its context. The source of the sample is a study of blood T cell repertoires in COVID-19. Study overall: Sample material is recorded as cDNA or gDNA derived from T cells, B-cell-depleted T cells, or PBMCs.

Participant ages covered about 18 to 90 years across about 25 US areas. Cohort allocation depended upon clinical history that participants reported. Two consecutive negative NP/OP PCR tests, clearance, or resolved symptoms defined Cohort 3 recovery. This CDR3 is 17 amino acids long. V was shortened by 10 bases and J by 0 bases, with 22 bases between the two germline ends. Germline V gene sequence: CDR1 ENHRY, CDR2 SYGVKD. The method was immunoSEQ multiplex PCR; TCRdb's version includes in-frame clones alone and lacks a portion of them. The sample consists of about 480,000 clones, around 89% of them appearing once.

The chain has TRBV10-3 and TRBJ1-3; weak D call: TRBD1 (6 bases). The sample consisted of PBMCs or T cells enriched from blood (not recorded which). The receptor was derived from a woman aged 40 to 50 who had recovered from COVID-19. In DNA, the CDR3 is TGTGCCACCAGGGGTCTTGGGCCAGTAAGCTCTGGAAACACCATATATTTT. Protein product: CATRGLGPVSSGNTIYF.